The next 5 T cell receptor beta chains were all read from a single sample in a study of cytomegalovirus exposure and HLA in healthy donors. With 60 Vbeta and 13 Jbeta primers, the PCR was carried out. TCRdb keeps only in-frame clones here, not all; method: immunoSEQ multiplex PCR. Its table records around 50,000 clones. Sequenced: PBMCs. The receptors were gathered from a woman aged 30 to 39 in good health and CMV-seropositive.

This chain uses TRBV14 with TRBJ2-7; no clear D gene. Per germline, CDR1 SGHDN and CDR2 FVKESK. The CDR3 is made up of 12 amino acids. V was clipped by 1 base and J by 5 bases, with 6 bases between them. CDR3: CASSQARDEQYF. In DNA form, the CDR3 reads TGTGCCAGCAGCCAAGCACGGGACGAGCAGTACTTC.

The chain uses TRBV6-5 and TRBJ2-1; tentative D call: TRBD2 (6 bases). V was cut by 0 bases and J by 6 bases, with 12 bases left in between. Germline values: CDR1 MNHEY, CDR2 SVGAGI. CDR3 length: 15 amino acids. Here the CDR3 reads CASSYSAGPVNEQFF. In DNA form, the CDR3 reads TGTGCCAGCAGTTACTCGGCGGGGCCGGTCAATGAGCAGTTCTTC.

The chain joins TRBV28 to TRBJ2-3; 7 nucleotides align to TRBD2. Looked up from germline, CDR1 is MDHEN and CDR2 is SYDVKM. This CDR3 is built from 15 residues. J gave up 1 base and V 4 bases, and 5 bases lay outside the gene matches. The CDR3 DNA reads TGTGCCAGCAGTTGGTCTAGCGGCGGCACAGATACGCAGTATTTT. Amino acids: CASSWSSGGTDTQYF.

The V and J genes are TRBV4-1 and TRBJ2-7; D possibly corresponds to TRBD2 (5 bases). This CDR3 region has 16 residues. The V and J ends lost 0 bases and 0 bases respectively, with 12 bases between them. The germline V gene encodes CDR1 MGHRA and CDR2 YSYEKL. CDR3 sequence reads: CASSQDLSGSSYEQYF. CDR3 nucleotide sequence: TGCGCCAGCAGCCAAGATCTCAGCGGAAGCTCCTACGAGCAGTACTTC.

The genes are TRBV12-5 and TRBJ1-5; D may be TRBD1 (5 bases). The CDR3 extends over 15 amino acids. V lost 1 base, J lost 2 bases, and 9 bases lay in between. CDR1 LGHNT and CDR2 FRNRAP come from the germline V gene. The CDR3 loop reads CASGLDNRRNQPQHF. In nucleotides, the CDR3 is TGTGCTAGTGGTTTGGATAACAGGCGCAATCAGCCCCAGCATTTT.